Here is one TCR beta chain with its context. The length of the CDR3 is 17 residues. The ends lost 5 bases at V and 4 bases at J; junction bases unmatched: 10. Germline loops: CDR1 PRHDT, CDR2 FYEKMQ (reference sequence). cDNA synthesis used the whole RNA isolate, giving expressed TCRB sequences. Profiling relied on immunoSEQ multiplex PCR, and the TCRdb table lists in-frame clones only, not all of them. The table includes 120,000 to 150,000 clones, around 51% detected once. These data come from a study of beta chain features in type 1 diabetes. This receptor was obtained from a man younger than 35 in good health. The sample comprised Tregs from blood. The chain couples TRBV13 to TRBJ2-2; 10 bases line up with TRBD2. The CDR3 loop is CASSPGLAVKLTGELFF. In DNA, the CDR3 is TGTGCCAGCAGCCCCGGACTAGCGGTGAAGCTCACCGGGGAGCTGTTTTTT.